This T cell receptor (beta chain) was profiled in a study of blood T cell repertoires in COVID-19. About the research overall: Acute and convalescent COVID-19 specimens originated in the United States, Italy and Spain. T cells, B-cell-depleted T cells, or PBMCs supplied cDNA or gDNA.

Here immunoSEQ multiplex PCR was the method, and the copy in TCRdb shows in-frame clones only, minus some. The sample comprises fewer than 90,000 clones, 65% to 80% of which are singletons, and roughly 50% rests with the top ten. CDR3 size: 15 residues. Germline loops: CDR1 KGHSH, CDR2 LQKENI. V lost 6 bases, J lost 7 bases, and 19 bases lay in between. The V call is TRBV18, the J call TRBJ1-3; D is possibly TRBD1 (5 bases). The sequence was collected from a human donor in a cohort sampled during active COVID-19. Source material: peripheral blood. CDR3 nucleotide sequence: TGTGCCAGCTCCGAACTGACAGTCTTGGAGAACACCATATATTTT. Residues: CASSELTVLENTIYF. The full variable domain, completed using reference TRBV18 and TRBJ1-3, is NAGVMQNPRHLVRRRGQEARLRCSPMKGHSHVYWYRQLPEEGLKFMVYLQKENIIDESGMPKERFSAEFPKEGPSILRIQQVVRGDSAAYFCASSELTVLENTIYFGEGSWLTVV.